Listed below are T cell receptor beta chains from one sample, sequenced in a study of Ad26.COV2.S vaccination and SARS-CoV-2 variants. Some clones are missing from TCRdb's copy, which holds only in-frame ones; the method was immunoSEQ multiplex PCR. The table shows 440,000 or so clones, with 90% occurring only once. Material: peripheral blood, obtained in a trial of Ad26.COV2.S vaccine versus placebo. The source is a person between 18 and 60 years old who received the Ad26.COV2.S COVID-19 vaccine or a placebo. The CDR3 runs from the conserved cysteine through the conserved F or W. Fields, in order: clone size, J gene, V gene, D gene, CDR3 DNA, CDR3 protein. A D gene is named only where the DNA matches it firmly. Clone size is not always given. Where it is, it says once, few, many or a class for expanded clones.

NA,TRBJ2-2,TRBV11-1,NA,TGTGCCAGCAGCCCGCGGGTCACCGGGGAGCTGTTTTTT,CASSPRVTGELFF
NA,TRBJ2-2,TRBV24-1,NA,TGTGCCACCAGTGAATCCGACACCACCGGGGAGCTGTTTTTT,CATSESDTTGELFF
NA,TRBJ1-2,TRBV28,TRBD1,TGTGCCAGCAGAGGAAACCCCCCAAAACAGGGGGATGGCTACACCTTC,CASRGNPPKQGDGYTF
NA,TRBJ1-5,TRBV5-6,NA,TGTGCCAGCAGCTTGGGACGAGGGGATCAGCCCCAGCATTTT,CASSLGRGDQPQHF
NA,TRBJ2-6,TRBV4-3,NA,TGCGCCAGCAGCCAAGCCCCAGGCAACTCTGGGGCCAACGTCCTGACTTTC,CASSQAPGNSGANVLTF
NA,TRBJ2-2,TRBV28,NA,TGTGCCAGCAGTTCCGGGCTGGGTAGCAGGAACACCGGGGAGCTGTTTTTT,CASSSGLGSRNTGELFF
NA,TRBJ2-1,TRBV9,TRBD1,TGTGCCAGCGCCGGGACAGGGCGGAGCGATGAGCAGTTCTTC,CASAGTGRSDEQFF
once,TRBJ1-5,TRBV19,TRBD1,TGTGCCAGTTGCCAGACAGGGAGCAATCAGCCCCAGCATTTT,CASCQTGSNQPQHF
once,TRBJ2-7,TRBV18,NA,TGTGCCAGCTCACGGTCGGCAGGGAATAACGACGAGCAGTACTTC,CASSRSAGNNDEQYF
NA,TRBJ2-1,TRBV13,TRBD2,TGTGCCAGTCGGGGGGGCTCCTACAATGAGCAGTTCTTC,CASRGGSYNEQFF
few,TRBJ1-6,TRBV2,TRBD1,TGTGCCAGCAGTGAAGAGACAGGGTATAATTCACCCCTCCACTTT,CASSEETGYNSPLHF
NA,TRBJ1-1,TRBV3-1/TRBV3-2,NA,TGTGCCAGCAGCCAAGATCATCGGGGGAGCGGAGCTTTCTTT,CASSQDHRGSGAFF
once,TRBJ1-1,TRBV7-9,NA,TGTGCCAGCAGCTTAAACGGACGGATTGAAGCTTTCTTT,CASSLNGRIEAFF
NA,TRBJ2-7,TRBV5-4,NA,TGTGCCAGCAGCTTGGGGGCAGGGTTCGAGCAGTACTTC,CASSLGAGFEQYF
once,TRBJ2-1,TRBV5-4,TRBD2,TGTGCCAGCAGCCTGGGACTAGCGGGAGGTTCGGAGCAGTTCTTC,CASSLGLAGGSEQFF
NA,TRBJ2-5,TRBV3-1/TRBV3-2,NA,TGTGCCAGCAGCCAAGATATTCGGGGCCCCACTTACTTC,CASSQDIRGPTYF
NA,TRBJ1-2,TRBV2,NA,TGTGCCAGCAGTGTAGGGAAAGCCTATGGCTACACCTTC,CASSVGKAYGYTF
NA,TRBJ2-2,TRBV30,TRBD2,TGTGCCTGGAAGCGGGGGACAAGATCCGGGGAGCTGTTTTTT,CAWKRGTRSGELFF
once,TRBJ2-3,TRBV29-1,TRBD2,TGCAGCGTAGCGGGAGCAAACACAGATACGCAGTATTTT,CSVAGANTDTQYF
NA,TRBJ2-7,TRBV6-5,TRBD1,TGTGCCAGCAGAGGACAGGGGGCTGGGGAGCAGTACTTC,CASRGQGAGEQYF
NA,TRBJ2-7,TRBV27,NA,TGTGCCAGCAGTTTACTGGGGACCCCCTACGAGCAGTACTTC,CASSLLGTPYEQYF
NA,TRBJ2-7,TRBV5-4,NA,TGTGCCAGCAGCTTGAACGGGATCTACGAGCAGTACTTC,CASSLNGIYEQYF
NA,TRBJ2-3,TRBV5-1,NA,TGCGCCGCCGGGGCTCTCGGCGCAGATACGCAGTATTTT,CAAGALGADTQYF
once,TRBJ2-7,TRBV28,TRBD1,TGTGCCAGCAGTCTCGCGCAGGGACAGGGGGCCCCCTACGAGCAGTACTTC,CASSLAQGQGAPYEQYF
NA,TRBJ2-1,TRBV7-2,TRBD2,TGTGCCAGCAAGATTCTAGCGGGAGGAGGCAATGAGCAGTTCTTC,CASKILAGGGNEQFF
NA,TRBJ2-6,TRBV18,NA,TGTGCCAGCTCACCACCGTGGAGGGGCTCTGGGGCCAACGTCCTGACTTTC,CASSPPWRGSGANVLTF
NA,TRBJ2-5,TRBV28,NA,TGTGCCAGCAAGGACCCTAAAGAGACCCAGTACTTC,CASKDPKETQYF
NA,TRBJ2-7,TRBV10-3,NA,TGTGCCATCAGCCCCGGGACACAACAGTACTTC,CAISPGTQQYF
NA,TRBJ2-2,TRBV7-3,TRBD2,TGTGCCAGCAGCCCGACTAGCGGCACCGGGGAGCTGTTTTTT,CASSPTSGTGELFF
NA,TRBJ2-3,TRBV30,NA,TGTGCTTCGGACAAGACTAGTCTCGGCCTTCGATATTTT,CASDKTSLGLRYF
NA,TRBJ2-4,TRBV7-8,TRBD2,TGTGCCAGCAGCTTAAGGCCTAGCGGGACTGTAGACAAAAACATTCAGTACTTC,CASSLRPSGTVDKNIQYF
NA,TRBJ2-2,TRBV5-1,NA,TGCGCCAGCAGCTTGTACGCCGGGGAGCTGTTTTTT,CASSLYAGELFF
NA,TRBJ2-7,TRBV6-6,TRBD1,TGTGCCAGCAGTTATCATACCGGGACAGCCTTC,CASSYHTGTAF
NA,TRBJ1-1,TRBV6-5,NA,TGTGCCAGCAGCGTGACAGAAAACACTGAAGCTTTCTTT,CASSVTENTEAFF
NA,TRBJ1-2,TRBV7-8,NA,TGTGCCAGCAGCTTAGGCGACAGCTACTATGGCTACACCTTC,CASSLGDSYYGYTF
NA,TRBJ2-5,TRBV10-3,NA,TGTGCCATCAGTGAGGAGCCGTCCGAGACCCAGTACTTC,CAISEEPSETQYF
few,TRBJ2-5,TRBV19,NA,TGTGCCAGTAGTATCGGTAGCGGAGGGGGAGAGACCCAGTACTTC,CASSIGSGGGETQYF